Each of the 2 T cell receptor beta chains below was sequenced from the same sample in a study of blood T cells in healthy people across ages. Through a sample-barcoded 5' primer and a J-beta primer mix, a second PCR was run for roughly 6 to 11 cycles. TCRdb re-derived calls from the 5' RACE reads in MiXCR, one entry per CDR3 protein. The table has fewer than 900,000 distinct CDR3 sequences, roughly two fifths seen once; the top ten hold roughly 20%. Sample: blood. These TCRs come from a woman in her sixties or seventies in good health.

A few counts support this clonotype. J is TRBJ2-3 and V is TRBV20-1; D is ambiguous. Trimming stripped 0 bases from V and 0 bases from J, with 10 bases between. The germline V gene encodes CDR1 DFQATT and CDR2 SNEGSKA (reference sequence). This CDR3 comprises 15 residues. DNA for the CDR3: TGCAGTGCTAGAGATAGCCTAACTAGCACAGATACGCAGTATTTT. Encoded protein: CSARDSLTSTDTQYF.

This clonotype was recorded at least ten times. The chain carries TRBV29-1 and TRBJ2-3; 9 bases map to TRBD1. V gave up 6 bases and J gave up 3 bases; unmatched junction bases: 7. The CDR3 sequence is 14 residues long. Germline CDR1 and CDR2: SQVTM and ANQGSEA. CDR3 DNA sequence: TGCAGCGTCGCACAGGGGGCGCATACAGATACGCAGTATTTT. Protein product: CSVAQGAHTDTQYF.